This T cell receptor (beta chain) was observed in a study of T cell responses to AZD1222 COVID-19 vaccine (dated by TCRdb to the early 2020s). Study-wide context: AZD1222 recipients whose second dose came at about 4 weeks and those whose second dose came at about 12 weeks were combined into one group, since spike-specific TCR depth and breadth did not differ between the two schedules. A total of just over 230 trial participants underwent TCR sequencing, of whom nearly 210 received two doses of AZD1222 and about 26 received two doses of the MenACWY control vaccine. Trial participants were enrolled into age subgroups of 18-55, 56-69 and 70-plus years, which contained 148, 28 and 57 TCR-sequenced participants, respectively. What the work shows at the level of the full study, not this receptor alone: A significant rise in spike-specific TCR breadth and depth was observed after two AZD1222 doses relative to day 0 and relative to MenACWY recipients. Because no samples from the day 14 peak response were available, repertoires could be characterized only after the peak T cell response. Conclusions about previously exposed vaccinees were limited because only six AZD1222 recipients were SARS-CoV-2 seropositive at baseline. Most participants were white British and females outnumbered males, and the authors suggested that clonal diversity may have been underestimated. Reportedly, almost half of the unique spike-specific TCRs recognized epitopes lying outside the regions that are mutated in the B.1.351 and B.1.1.7 variants. CD4 TCRs associated with the vaccine covered the entire spike protein, and the dominant responses were in regions 160-218 and 743-854. In the small 56-69-year group, the increase in depth fell short of significance, most likely because of low power.

The germline V gene (reference sequence) yields GTSNPN for CDR1 and SVGIG for CDR2. The CDR3 sequence holds 14 residues, the cysteine and phenylalanine included. Of all the DNA, just the CDR3 is kept, 42 bases in frame from base 1. The junction shows trimming of 6 bases on V and 7 bases on J, and the gene matches do not reach 10 bases of it. Remarks on this clone: Its antigen remains undetermined. No much larger clone exists at a distance of one base, and base qualities are not known.

The CDR3 regions of human TCRbeta chains were analyzed by immunosequencing. On the authors' methods: TCRs in the repertoires were matched against a reference library of SARS-CoV-2-specific TCRs that had been generated with the MIRA antigen-specificity platform. Breadth meant the fraction of unique TCRs that were SARS-CoV-2-associated, whereas depth meant the fraction of total T cells that were SARS-CoV-2-associated. Using the MIRA data, each spike-specific TCR was assigned both to the spike region to which the TCR was reactive and to a CD4 or CD8 class. Log10-transformed breadth and depth values were compared by one-way ANOVA with Sidak's multiple comparisons tests. TCRdb limited this immuneACCESS table to in-frame rearrangements with V and J called. A share of clones is missing; checked studies link under half to unresolved V genes, and the rest is unexplained. From that table come the V and J calls and clone size; the DNA was used to work out D and trimming. This sample is represented by 95,000 to 150,000 clones; 70% to 90% of them were singletons. Of the sample, 9% to 9.5% falls within the top ten clones.

The intended sense of this specimen's time point label: baseline before first vaccination. The vaccinee samples were drawn from two UK trials, COV001 and COV002, one of which was a single-blind randomized controlled phase 2/3 trial testing AZD1222 (ChAdOx1 nCoV-19) in healthy adults. Trial participant PBMC samples were collected at day 0 and day 28 after the second dose for TCRbeta chain sequencing. This receptor was obtained from an adult in good health. This sequence uses TRBV30 and TRBJ2-3, and 10 junctional nucleotides match TRBD1. The input for sequencing was peripheral blood, taken on day 0 of AZD1222 vaccination. The CDR3 here reads CACHPGQGTYTQYF. The DNA sequence is TGTGCCTGTCATCCGGGACAGGGGACATATACGCAGTATTTT.